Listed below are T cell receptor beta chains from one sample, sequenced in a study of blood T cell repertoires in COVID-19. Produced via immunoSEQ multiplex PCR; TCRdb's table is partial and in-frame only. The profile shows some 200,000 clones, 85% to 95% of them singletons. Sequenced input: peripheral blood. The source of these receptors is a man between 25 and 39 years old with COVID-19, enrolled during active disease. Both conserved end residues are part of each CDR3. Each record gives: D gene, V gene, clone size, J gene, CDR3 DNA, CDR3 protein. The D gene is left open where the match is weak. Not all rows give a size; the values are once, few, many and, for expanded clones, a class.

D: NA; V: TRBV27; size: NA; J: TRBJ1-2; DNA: TGTGCCAGCAGTTTATGGGGGGGGAACTATGGCTACACCTTC; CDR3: CASSLWGGNYGYTF
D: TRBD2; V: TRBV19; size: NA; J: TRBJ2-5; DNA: TGTGCCAGTAGTATAGCGGGCGGGGGGGCCGAGACCCAGTACTTC; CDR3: CASSIAGGGAETQYF
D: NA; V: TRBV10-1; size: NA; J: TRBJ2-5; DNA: TGCGCCAGCAGTGAGTCTGTCATAGGAGGAGAGACCCAGTACTTC; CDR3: CASSESVIGGETQYF
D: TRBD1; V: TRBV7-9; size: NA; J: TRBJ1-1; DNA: TGTGCCAGCAGCACAGGGGTAACTGAAGCTTTCTTT; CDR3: CASSTGVTEAFF
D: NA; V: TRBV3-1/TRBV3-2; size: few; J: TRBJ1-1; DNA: TGTGCCAGCAGGATCAGGGTAAACACTGAAGCTTTCTTT; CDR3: CASRIRVNTEAFF
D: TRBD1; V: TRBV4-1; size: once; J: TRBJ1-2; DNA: TGCGCCAGCAGCCCCAGGACAGGGCCGAACTATGGCTACACCTTC; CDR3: CASSPRTGPNYGYTF
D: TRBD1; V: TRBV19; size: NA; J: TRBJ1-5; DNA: TGTGCCAGTAGTCACCACACAGGGGCCAATCAGCCCCAGCATTTT; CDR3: CASSHHTGANQPQHF
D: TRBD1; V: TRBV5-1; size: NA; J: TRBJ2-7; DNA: TGCGCCAGCAGCTTGGGACAGGGGATCTACGAGCAGTACTTC; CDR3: CASSLGQGIYEQYF
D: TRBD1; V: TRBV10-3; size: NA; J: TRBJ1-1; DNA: TGTGCCATCAGTCGACCGGGACAGGGGAATTCCCAAGCTTTCTTT; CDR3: CAISRPGQGNSQAFF
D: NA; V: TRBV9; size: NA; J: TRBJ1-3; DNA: TGTGCCAGCAGCGCTCGGACAGGAAACACCATATATTTT; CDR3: CASSARTGNTIYF
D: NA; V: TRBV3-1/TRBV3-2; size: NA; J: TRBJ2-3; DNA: TGTGCCAGCAGCAGACAACGTGTCATGCAAGATACGCAGTATTTT; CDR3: CASSRQRVMQDTQYF
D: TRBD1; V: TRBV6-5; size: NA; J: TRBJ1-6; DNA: TGTGCCAGCAGCGACACAGGGGGTGAAAATTCACCCCTCCACTTT; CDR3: CASSDTGGENSPLHF
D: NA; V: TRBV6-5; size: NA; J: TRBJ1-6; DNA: TGTGCCAGCTTACCCACTGACTGGAATTCACCCCTCCACTTT; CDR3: CASLPTDWNSPLHF
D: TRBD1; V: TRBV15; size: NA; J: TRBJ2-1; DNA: TGTGCCACCAGCAGACCCGGGACAGGGGACCGCAATGAGCAGTTCTTC; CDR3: CATSRPGTGDRNEQFF
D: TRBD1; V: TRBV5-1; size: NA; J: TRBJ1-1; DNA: TGCGCCAGCAGCCAACGGCAGGGGGCACAGGGGACTGAAGCTTTCTTT; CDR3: CASSQRQGAQGTEAFF
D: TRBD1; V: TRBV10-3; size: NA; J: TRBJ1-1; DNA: TGTGCCATCAGCCCAGGGACAGGGAGAGGGAACACTGAAGCTTTCTTT; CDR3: CAISPGTGRGNTEAFF
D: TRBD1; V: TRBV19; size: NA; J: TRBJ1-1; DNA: TGTGCCAGTAGTCGAAGGGGGCTAAACACTGAAGCTTTCTTT; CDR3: CASSRRGLNTEAFF
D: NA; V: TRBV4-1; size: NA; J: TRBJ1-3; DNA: TGCGCCAGCAGCCAAGAGAGGGTCGGCTCTGGAAACACCATATATTTT; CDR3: CASSQERVGSGNTIYF
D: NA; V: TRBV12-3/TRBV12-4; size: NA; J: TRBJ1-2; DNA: TGTGCCAGCAGTTCCACAGGACCTGGCGGCTACACCTTC; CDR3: CASSSTGPGGYTF
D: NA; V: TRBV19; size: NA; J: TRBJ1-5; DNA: TGTGCCAGTAGTATCCCTCGGTGGCAGGGATTGGATTATAGCAATCAGCCCCAGCATTTT; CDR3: CASSIPRWQGLDYSNQPQHF
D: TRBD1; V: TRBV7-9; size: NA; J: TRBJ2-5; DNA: TGTGCCAGCAGCCACGGACAGGGGGCTGAGACCCAGTACTTC; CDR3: CASSHGQGAETQYF
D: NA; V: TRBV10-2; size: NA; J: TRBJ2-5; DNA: TGCGCCAGCAGTGCTGGTAGCGGCCCAGGGACCCAGTACTTC; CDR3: CASSAGSGPGTQYF
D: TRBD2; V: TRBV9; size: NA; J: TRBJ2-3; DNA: TGTGCCAGCAGCCCCCCTTTAGCGGGCCGCACAGATACGCAGTATTTT; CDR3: CASSPPLAGRTDTQYF
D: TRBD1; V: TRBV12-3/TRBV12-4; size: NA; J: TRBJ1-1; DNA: TGTGCCAGCTTCGGACAGGGCCGTACTGAAGCTTTCTTT; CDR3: CASFGQGRTEAFF
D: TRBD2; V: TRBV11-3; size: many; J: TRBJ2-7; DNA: TGTGCCAGCAGCGACACGGGCCCTAGACTAGCGGGGGGGCTCGAGCAGTACTTC; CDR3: CASSDTGPRLAGGLEQYF
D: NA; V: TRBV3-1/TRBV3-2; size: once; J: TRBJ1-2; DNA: TGTGCCAGCAGCTTGACCTTACGGGAAGGCTACACCTTC; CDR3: CASSLTLREGYTF
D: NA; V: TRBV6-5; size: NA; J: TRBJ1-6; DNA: TGTGCCAGCAGTTACGGGGGGGATTCACCCCTCCACTTT; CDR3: CASSYGGDSPLHF
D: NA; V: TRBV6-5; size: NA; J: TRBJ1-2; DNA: TGTGCCAGCAGTTCAGGGTTTGGCTACACCTTC; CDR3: CASSSGFGYTF
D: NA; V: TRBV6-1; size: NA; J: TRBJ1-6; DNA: TGTGCCAGCAGTGAAGCCGGGTCCTTTAATTCACCCCTCCACTTT; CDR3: CASSEAGSFNSPLHF
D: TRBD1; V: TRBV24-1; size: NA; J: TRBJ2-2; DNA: TGTGCCACCAGTGCAACTCGGGACAGTATGCCCGGGGAGCTGTTTTTT; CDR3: CATSATRDSMPGELFF
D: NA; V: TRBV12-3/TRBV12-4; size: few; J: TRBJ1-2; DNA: TGTGCCAGCAGTGAGACTAACTATGGCTACACCTTC; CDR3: CASSETNYGYTF
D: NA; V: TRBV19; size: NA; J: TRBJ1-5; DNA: TGTGCCAGTACAAGGAGAGGGAGCAATCAGCCCCAGCATTTT; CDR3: CASTRRGSNQPQHF
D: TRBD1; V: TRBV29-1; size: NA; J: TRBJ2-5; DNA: TGCAGCGTTGAAGATTGGGACAGGGGCTGGGAGACCCAGTACTTC; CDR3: CSVEDWDRGWETQYF
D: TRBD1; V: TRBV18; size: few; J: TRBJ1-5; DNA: TGTGCCAGCTCTCGGGGGACAGGGGAGGGTCAGCCCCAGCATTTT; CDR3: CASSRGTGEGQPQHF
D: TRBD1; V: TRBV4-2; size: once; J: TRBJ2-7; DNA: TGTGCCAGCAGCCAGGAAATACAGGGGACCTACGAGCAGTACTTC; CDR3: CASSQEIQGTYEQYF
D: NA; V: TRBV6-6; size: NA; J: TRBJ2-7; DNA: TGTGCCAGTGGACAGCACCCTTACTACGAGCAGTACTTC; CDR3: CASGQHPYYEQYF
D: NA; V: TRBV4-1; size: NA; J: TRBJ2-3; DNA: TGCGCCAGCAGCCAATTACGGAGGGGCACCTTCACAGATACGCAGTATTTT; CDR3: CASSQLRRGTFTDTQYF
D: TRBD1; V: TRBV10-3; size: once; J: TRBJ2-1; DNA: TGTGCCATCAGTGAGTCGGGACAGGGGGCTGAGAATGAGCAGTTCTTC; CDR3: CAISESGQGAENEQFF
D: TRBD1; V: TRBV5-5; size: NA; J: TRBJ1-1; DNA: TGTGCCAGCAGCCCAGCGAGACAGGGGGCTTATGAAGCTTTCTTT; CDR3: CASSPARQGAYEAFF
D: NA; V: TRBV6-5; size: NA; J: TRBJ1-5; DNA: TGTGCCAGCAGCCTCCAAGGGGGACCGAATCAGCCCCAGCATTTT; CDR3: CASSLQGGPNQPQHF
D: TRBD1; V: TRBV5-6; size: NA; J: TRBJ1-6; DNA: TGTGCCAGCAGCCGTCGCCTGGGGACAGGGCCTTCACCCCTCCACTTT; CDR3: CASSRRLGTGPSPLHF
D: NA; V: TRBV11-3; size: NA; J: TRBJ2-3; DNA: TGTGCCAGCCTCTATACGCAGTATTTT; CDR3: CASLYTQYF
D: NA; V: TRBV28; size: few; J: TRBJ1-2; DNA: TGTGCCAGCTTCAGGGTGGGTGGCTACACCTTC; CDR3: CASFRVGGYTF
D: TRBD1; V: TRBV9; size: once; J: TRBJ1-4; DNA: TGTGCCAGCAGCACTGGGACAGGGTTTGGGGATGAAAAACTGTTTTTT; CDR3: CASSTGTGFGDEKLFF